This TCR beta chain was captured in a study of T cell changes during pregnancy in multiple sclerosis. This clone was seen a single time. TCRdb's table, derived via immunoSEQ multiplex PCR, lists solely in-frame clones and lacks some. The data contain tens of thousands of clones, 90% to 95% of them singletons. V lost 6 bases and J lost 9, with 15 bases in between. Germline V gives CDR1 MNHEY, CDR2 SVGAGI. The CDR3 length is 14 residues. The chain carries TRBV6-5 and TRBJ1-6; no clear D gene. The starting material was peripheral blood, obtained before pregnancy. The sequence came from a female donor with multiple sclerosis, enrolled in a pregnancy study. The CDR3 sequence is CASRPSEARSPLHF. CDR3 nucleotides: TGTGCCAGCAGGCCCTCCGAAGCCCGTTCACCCCTCCACTTT.